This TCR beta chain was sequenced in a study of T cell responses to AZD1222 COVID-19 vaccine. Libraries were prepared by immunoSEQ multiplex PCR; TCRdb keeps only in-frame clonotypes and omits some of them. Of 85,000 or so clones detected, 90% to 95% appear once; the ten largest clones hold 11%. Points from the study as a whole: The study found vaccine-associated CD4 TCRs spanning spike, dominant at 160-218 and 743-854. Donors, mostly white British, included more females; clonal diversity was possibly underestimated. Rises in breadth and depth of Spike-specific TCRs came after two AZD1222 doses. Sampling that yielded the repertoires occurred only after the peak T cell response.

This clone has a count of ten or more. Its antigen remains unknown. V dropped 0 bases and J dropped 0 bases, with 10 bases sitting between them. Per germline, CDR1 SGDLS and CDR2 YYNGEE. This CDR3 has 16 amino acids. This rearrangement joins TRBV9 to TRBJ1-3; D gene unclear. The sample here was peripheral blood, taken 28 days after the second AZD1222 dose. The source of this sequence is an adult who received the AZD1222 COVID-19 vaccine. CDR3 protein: CASSVDPNYSGNTIYF. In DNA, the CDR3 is TGTGCCAGCAGCGTAGACCCCAACTACTCTGGAAACACCATATATTTT.